In its sample, the clone carrying this T cell receptor (beta chain) was seen once. The data were taken from a study of cytomegalovirus exposure and HLA in healthy donors. V was trimmed by 4 bases and J by 1 base, leaving 11 bases between them. The CDR3 runs to 15 residues. Germline loops: CDR1 PRHDT, CDR2 FYEKMQ (reference sequence). PCR used 60 Vbeta primers and 13 Jbeta primers. Sequenced by immunoSEQ multiplex PCR; TCRdb stores in-frame clones only, minus some. Of roughly 120,000 clones in the sample, around 80% were seen once. V gene TRBV13 combines with J gene TRBJ2-4; D perhaps matches TRBD1 (5 bases). The sequence derives from a man aged 18 to 35 in good health and CMV-seronegative. Sequencing was done on a sample of PBMCs. The CDR3 reads CASSSPTDAKNIQYF. DNA of the CDR3: TGTGCCAGCAGCTCTCCGACAGACGCCAAAAACATTCAGTACTTC.